This record covers a single T cell receptor (beta chain). The antigen remains undetermined. The method was immunoSEQ multiplex PCR; TCRdb's version includes in-frame clones alone and lacks a portion of them. The sample has tens of thousands of clones, roughly 88% seen once. This sample's time point: week 5, during vaccination. The content of each vaccine dose was 300 ug of mutant IDH1 20-mer peptide, and topical imiquimod accompanied it. Trimming pared 0 bases from V and 3 bases from J, leaving 10 bases between. Germline V CDR1 and CDR2: SGHRS, YFSETQ. The CDR3 runs 14 residues. This record belongs to a study of a mutant IDH1 vaccine in newly diagnosed glioma.

The chain employs TRBV5-1 and TRBJ2-7, with D unresolved. Sequences were derived from PBMCs, sampled from a glioma patient whose treatment included an IDH1 peptide vaccine. This clonotype originated in a middle-aged man with glioma. CDR3 in amino acids: CASSLGQSLYEQYF. DNA of the CDR3: TGCGCCAGCAGCTTGGGGCAGAGTCTCTACGAGCAGTACTTC. The full variable domain, with the rest looked up from reference TRBV5-1 and TRBJ2-7, is KAGVTQTPRYLIKTRGQQVTLSCSPISGHRSVSWYQQTPGQGLQFLFEYFSETQRNKGNFPGRFSGRQFSNSRSEMNVSTLELGDSALYLCASSLGQSLYEQYFGPGTRLTVT.